Listed below are T cell receptor beta chains from one sample, sequenced in a study of blood T cells in healthy people across ages. TCRdb passed the 5' RACE reads through MiXCR, listing each CDR3 protein once. The sample consists of 700,000 to 950,000 distinct CDR3 sequences, nearly 60% of them appearing once. What was sequenced was blood. These receptors were collected from a man in his thirties or forties in good health. Each CDR3 is given with its conserved first and last residue. The order of the fields is clone size, D gene, J gene, V gene, CDR3 DNA, CDR3 protein. A D gene is named only where the DNA matches it firmly. Clone size is not always given. Where it is, it says once, few, many or a class for expanded clones.

.	TRBD2	TRBJ2-1	TRBV27	TGTGCCAGCCCTTTCGGGCGGGGGGGCTTGGATGAGCAGTTCTTC	CASPFGRGGLDEQFF
.	.	TRBJ1-2	TRBV25-1	TGTGCCAGCACCGAGGGTACCTATGGCTACACCTTC	CASTEGTYGYTF
once	TRBD1	TRBJ2-2	TRBV7-6	TGTGCCAGCAGCTTGGGACAGGGGGGTTCCGGGGAGCTGTTTTTT	CASSLGQGGSGELFF
.	.	TRBJ2-4	TRBV29-1	TGCAGCGTTGTTTTGGACTCCCTAAACATTCAGTACTTC	CSVVLDSLNIQYF
.	.	TRBJ2-1	TRBV28	TGTGCCAGCAGCGAACAAGACGGCCTCGCCTACAATGAGCAGTTCTTC	CASSEQDGLAYNEQFF
.	.	TRBJ2-5	TRBV9	TGTGCCAGCAGCCCGTTTGAGACGCAAGAGACCCAGTACTTC	CASSPFETQETQYF
.	.	TRBJ2-5	TRBV5-1	TGCGCCAGCAGCTTGGGGGGGGAGCTAGAGACCCAGTACTTC	CASSLGGELETQYF
.	.	TRBJ2-1	TRBV30	TGTGCCTGGAATGGCGGAACCTACAATGAGCAGTTCTTC	CAWNGGTYNEQFF
.	.	TRBJ2-3	TRBV6-5	TGTGCCAGCAGTTACCTCCAGGGGGATACGCAGTATTTT	CASSYLQGDTQYF
.	.	TRBJ1-6	TRBV7-6	TGTGCCAGCAGCCAAACGACCGGGGGGGAATCACCCCTCCACTTT	CASSQTTGGESPLHF
few	TRBD1	TRBJ1-2	TRBV20-1	TGCAGTGCTAGACGCGGACAGGTTCGAAACTATGGCTACACCTTC	CSARRGQVRNYGYTF
.	.	TRBJ1-1	TRBV6-1	TGTGCCAGCAACGGGGGAATCAGGTCCACTGAAGCTTTCTTT	CASNGGIRSTEAFF
.	TRBD2	TRBJ2-3	TRBV28	TGTGCCAGCAGCTCTACTAGCGGATATGAGGATACGCAGTATTTT	CASSSTSGYEDTQYF
.	.	TRBJ2-5	TRBV7-2	TGCGCCAGCAGCCCCTCGCTACGGGCGGGAAGCCAAGAGACCCAGTACTTC	CASSPSLRAGSQETQYF
.	.	TRBJ2-3	TRBV6-1	TGTGCCAGCAGTGAAAAGCGAGGCCTACACAGGGCCGCAGATACGCAGTATTTT	CASSEKRGLHRAADTQYF
.	.	TRBJ2-7	TRBV5-1	TGCGCCAGCAGCCACGGGATGAGCCACGAGCAGTACTTC	CASSHGMSHEQYF
.	TRBD2	TRBJ2-1	TRBV29-1	TGCAGCGTTTGGAGGGAGGGGAGGAATGAGCAGTTCTTC	CSVWREGRNEQFF
.	TRBD1	TRBJ2-7	TRBV20-1	TGCAGTGCTAGAGATCCGGGACAGGACCTCTACGAGCAGTACTTC	CSARDPGQDLYEQYF
.	.	TRBJ1-6	TRBV27	TGTGCCAGCAGCGACCGGGACATAAGCCCCTATAATTCACCCCTCCACTTT	CASSDRDISPYNSPLHF
.	.	TRBJ1-1	TRBV12-3/TRBV12-4	TGTGCCAGCACCAAGGACGGGAACACTGAAGCTTTCTTT	CASTKDGNTEAFF
few	.	TRBJ2-7	TRBV12-3/TRBV12-4	TGTGCCAGCAGCCTAAGCGCAGGGACTCCTACGGGGCAGTACTTC	CASSLSAGTPTGQYF
few	.	TRBJ1-2	TRBV7-9	TGTGCCAGCGACACGGACTATGGCTACACCTTC	CASDTDYGYTF
few	.	TRBJ2-1	TRBV6-5	TGTGCCAGCAGTTCCCTTCGCACTGAGCAGTTCTTC	CASSSLRTEQFF
once	TRBD1	TRBJ2-1	TRBV4-2	TGTGCCAGCAGCCAAGTGTCACAGGGGCGATCTTTCGAGCAGTTCTTC	CASSQVSQGRSFEQFF
.	.	TRBJ2-1	TRBV28	TGTGCCAGCAGATCGAACAGGGTCTACAATGAGCAGTTCTTC	CASRSNRVYNEQFF
few	.	TRBJ2-7	TRBV29-1	TGCAGCGTGGGTACAGGGCTCTACGAGCAGTACTTC	CSVGTGLYEQYF
few	.	TRBJ1-2	TRBV7-9	TGTGCCAGCAGCTTAAGCCTGGGCAGGGTGGAGGGCGCCTATGGCTACACCTTC	CASSLSLGRVEGAYGYTF
few	.	TRBJ2-4	TRBV5-5	TGTGCCAGCAGCCTATACGATATAGGAGCCAAAAACATTCAGTACTTC	CASSLYDIGAKNIQYF
once	.	TRBJ1-1	TRBV6-1	TGTGCCAGCAGAGGATTCGGGTCTGGCGGAGCTTTCTTT	CASRGFGSGGAFF
.	.	TRBJ2-1	TRBV20-1	TGCAGTGCATGGGGTGGACTCGGATACAATGAGCAGTTCTTC	CSAWGGLGYNEQFF
.	TRBD1	TRBJ2-1	TRBV25-1	TGTGCCAGCAGTGACCCAGGGACAGGGAGGCAAGAGACCCAGTTCTTC	CASSDPGTGRQETQFF
.	.	TRBJ1-6	TRBV20-1	TGCAGTGCTAGAGTACAGGGAACCTCACCCCTCCACTTT	CSARVQGTSPLHF
once	TRBD2	TRBJ2-5	TRBV7-9	TGTGCCAGCAGCGACCCCCTAGCGGGGGAATTCCAAGAGACCCAGTACTTC	CASSDPLAGEFQETQYF
.	.	TRBJ1-1	TRBV5-1	TGCGCCAGCAGCTCGGCTCACAGGGCGGGGAACACTGAAGCTTTCTTT	CASSSAHRAGNTEAFF
few	.	TRBJ2-7	TRBV4-2	TGTGCCAGCAGCCAAGATTATGGGGCAATGACGGCCTACGAGCAGTACTTC	CASSQDYGAMTAYEQYF
.	.	TRBJ2-5	TRBV20-1	TGCAGTGCTAGGGGCACAGGGAAAGAGACCCAGTACTTC	CSARGTGKETQYF
.	.	TRBJ2-1	TRBV5-6	TGTGCCAGCAGCTTGGCCGGGACCTCCGAGGTTCCGTTCTTC	CASSLAGTSEVPFF
.	.	TRBJ2-1	TRBV7-3	TGTGCCAGCAGCGTAAGTTACGGGACTGAGCAGTTCTTC	CASSVSYGTEQFF
.	.	TRBJ2-5	TRBV10-3	TGTGCCATCAGTGACGGGGGTGGGGAGACCCAGTACTTC	CAISDGGGETQYF
once	TRBD2	TRBJ2-7	TRBV7-6	TGTGCCAGCAGCTCGGGCCTAGCGGGGGGGATGGAGCAGTACTTC	CASSSGLAGGMEQYF
.	.	TRBJ1-2	TRBV28	TGTGCCAGCAGTGCTTCATTTGATGGCTACACCTTC	CASSASFDGYTF
many	TRBD1	TRBJ2-5	TRBV20-1	TGCAGTGCAGACCGGGACAGGGGCCAAGAGACCCAGTACTTC	CSADRDRGQETQYF
.	.	TRBJ1-2	TRBV12-3/TRBV12-4	TGTGCCAGCAGTAACCAGGGGCGGGCCTATGGCTACACCTTC	CASSNQGRAYGYTF
few	.	TRBJ2-3	TRBV4-2	TGTGCCAGCAGCCAAGAGCCAGGTGGCGGGCCCACCACAGATACGCAGTATTTT	CASSQEPGGGPTTDTQYF
.	.	TRBJ2-7	TRBV27	TGTGCCAGCACCCAAGCGGGCAGAGTCGACGAGCAGTACTTC	CASTQAGRVDEQYF
.	.	TRBJ2-7	TRBV12-3/TRBV12-4	TGTGCCAGCAGTTCGTTCGAGGGCCGGAGCTCCTACGAGCAGTACTTC	CASSSFEGRSSYEQYF